The 26 T cell receptor beta chains in this list originate from one sample, sequenced in a study of blood T cell repertoires in COVID-19. Measured with immunoSEQ multiplex PCR; TCRdb has only the in-frame clones, and not every one. This sample carries some 180,000 clones, around 80% of them seen once, and the ten largest clones take under 20%. The specimen was PBMCs or T cells enriched from blood (not recorded which). The receptor source for this set is a woman in her 70s in a cohort exposed to, infected with or recovered from COVID-19 (not recorded which).

The rearrangement uses TRBV24-1 and TRBJ2-5; 7 bases fit TRBD1. From germline, CDR1 is KGHDR and CDR2 SFDVKD. The CDR3 is 15 residues long. J gave up 4 bases and V 4 bases, and 8 bases lay outside the gene matches. CDR3 sequence reads: CATSDTQGTRETQYF. DNA for the CDR3: TGTGCCACCAGTGACACACAGGGGACCCGAGAGACCCAGTACTTC.

The chain carries TRBV18 and TRBJ1-1, with 7 bases identical to TRBD1. Germline CDR1 is KGHSH and CDR2 is LQKENI. J was trimmed by 2 bases and V by 4 bases; bases with no gene match: 1. This CDR3 is 13 amino acids long. The chain's CDR3 is CASSRQGNTEAFF. For the CDR3, the DNA is TGTGCCAGCTCACGACAGGGTAACACTGAAGCTTTCTTT.

This sequence joins TRBV4-3 and TRBJ1-1; D is unresolved. Germline values: CDR1 LGHNA, CDR2 YSLEER. The CDR3 consists of 13 residues. Trimming cost V 3 bases and J 1 base, with 6 bases left between them. CDR3 in amino acids: CASSQAPNTEAFF. CDR3 DNA: TGCGCCAGCAGCCAGGCACCGAACACTGAAGCTTTCTTT.

In this sample, this clone turned up a few times. The CDR3 region has the DNA TGTGCCAGCAGCTCGCCGAGTGTAGGCACAGATACGCAGTATTTT. It yields the protein CASSSPSVGTDTQYF. The J gene is TRBJ2-3, the V gene TRBV7-9; D uncertain. Trimming left V 4 bases short and J 1 base short, with 12 bases between. There are 15 residues in the CDR3. Germline CDR1 and CDR2: SEHNR and FQNEAQ (reference sequence).

The chain recombines TRBV27 with TRBJ2-7; weak D call: TRBD1 (5 bases). The CDR3 spans 16 residues. CDR1 is MNHEY, CDR2 SMNVEV, per germline (reference sequence). Trimming took off 6 bases at V and 0 bases at J, with 18 bases between the two ends. The chain's CDR3 is CASRAPGHLHSYEQYF. CDR3 coding DNA: TGTGCCAGCAGGGCACCCGGACACCTGCACTCCTACGAGCAGTACTTC.

The gene calls are TRBV28 and TRBJ2-5; a possible D gene is TRBD2 (5 bases). There are 13 residues in the CDR3. Trimming cost V 2 bases and J 3 bases, with 7 bases left between them. Per the germline V gene, CDR1 is MDHEN and CDR2 is SYDVKM. CDR3 sequence reads: CASSLGLKETQYF. For the CDR3, the DNA is TGTGCCAGCAGTTTAGGACTTAAAGAGACCCAGTACTTC.

V is TRBV5-1 and J is TRBJ2-2, with 10 bases identical to TRBD2. The CDR3 has 16 residues. The V segment lost 4 bases and the J segment 3 bases; nucleotides outside the gene matches: 6. In germline, CDR1 is SGHRS, CDR2 YFSETQ. This CDR3 is CASSITSGTDTGELFF. The CDR3 nucleotides are TGCGCCAGCAGCATAACTAGCGGGACCGACACCGGGGAGCTGTTTTTT.

The gene calls are TRBV7-2 and TRBJ2-1; 9 nucleotides match TRBD1. The V and J ends lost 1 base and 5 bases, in that order; junction bases with no gene match: 6. CDR1 and CDR2 (germline): SGHTA, FQGNSA. The CDR3 contains 16 residues. CDR3 region: CASSLGGTGWDNEQFF. The CDR3 nucleotides are TGTGCCAGCAGCTTAGGAGGGACAGGGTGGGACAATGAGCAGTTCTTC.

The chain employs TRBV19 and TRBJ1-5, with 9 bases matching TRBD1. CDR1 and CDR2 from the germline V gene are LNHDA and SQIVND (reference sequence). CDR3 length: 15 residues. V shed 5 bases and J 2 bases; nucleotides not matched to a gene: 4. CDR3 bases: TGTGCCAGTAGTGGAAGGACAGGGGGCAATCAGCCCCAGCATTTT. It specifies CASSGRTGGNQPQHF. The entire variable domain, with the rest obtained from reference TRBV19 and TRBJ1-5, is as follows: DGGITQSPKYLFRKEGQNVTLSCEQNLNHDAMYWYRQDPGQGLRLIYYSQIVNDFQKGDIAEGYSVSREKKESFPLTVTSAQKNPTAFYLCASSGRTGGNQPQHFGDGTRLSIL.

The chain links TRBV28 to TRBJ1-2; perhaps TRBD1 as D (5 bases). Trimming took 3 bases from V and 3 from J, leaving 8 bases between them. Germline CDR1 is MDHEN and CDR2 is SYDVKM. This CDR3 region has 13 residues. CDR3 residues: CASSLVTDYGYTF. In DNA, the CDR3 is TGTGCCAGCAGTTTGGTGACAGACTATGGCTACACCTTC.

The J gene is TRBJ2-5, the V gene TRBV5-4; 8 nucleotides line up with TRBD1. Trimming took 4 bases from V and 5 from J; bases not matched to a gene: 10. CDR1 and CDR2 (germline): SGHNT, YYREEE (reference sequence). This CDR3 contains 15 residues. CDR3 loop: CASSTGQGNAETQYF. The DNA for the CDR3 is TGTGCCAGCAGCACAGGACAGGGTAACGCGGAGACCCAGTACTTC.

The chain carries TRBV4-1 and TRBJ2-2; D is perhaps TRBD2 (6 bases). CDR1 is MGHRA and CDR2 is YSYEKL in the germline V gene. Trimming cost V 0 bases and J 8 bases, with 10 bases left between them. The CDR3 length is 14 residues. The CDR3 DNA sequence: TGCGCCAGCAGCCAAGAGGAGGGGCCGGGGGAGCTGTTTTTT. Amino acid sequence: CASSQEEGPGELFF.

This clone was seen only a few times. The gene calls are TRBV7-6 and TRBJ2-7, with 8 bases matching TRBD1. CDR3 length: 14 amino acids. V lost 5 bases and J lost 1; bases outside the gene matches: 4. CDR1 SGHVS and CDR2 FNYEAQ come from the germline V gene. The CDR3 DNA sequence: TGTGCCAGCAGCCCAGGGGGCAGTTCCTACGAGCAGTACTTC. Amino acids: CASSPGGSSYEQYF.

This clone was recorded once. The chain recombines TRBV24-1 with TRBJ2-5; 7 nucleotides align to TRBD1. The junction had 10 bases not matched to a gene; V was cut back by 4 bases and J by 6 bases. Germline V gives CDR1 KGHDR, CDR2 SFDVKD. The CDR3 consists of 15 residues. The CDR3 sequence: CATSDPGTVRQTQYF. The CDR3, as DNA: TGTGCCACCAGTGACCCCGGGACAGTCAGACAGACCCAGTACTTC.

This clone showed up many times. The chain couples TRBV7-9 to TRBJ1-3; D remains ambiguous. The CDR3 covers 17 residues. Per germline, CDR1 SEHNR and CDR2 FQNEAQ (reference sequence). Trimming took 1 base from V and 7 from J, leaving 20 bases between them. In DNA form, the CDR3 reads TGTGCCAGCAGCTTAGACCGGGGAGATACAATTGGGAACACCATATATTTT. It is translated as CASSLDRGDTIGNTIYF.

The chain recombines TRBV28 with TRBJ1-5; no definite D call. The CDR3 has 19 amino acids. CDR1 and CDR2 from the germline V gene are MDHEN and SYDVKM. V was clipped by 3 bases and J by 1 base, with 22 bases between them. The CDR3 coding sequence is TGTGCCAGCAGTTTCCTCAAGGGCTTGGGGTCTAGCAGCAATCAGCCCCAGCATTTT. This gives the protein CASSFLKGLGSSSNQPQHF.

This clone has just one count. J is TRBJ2-5 and V is TRBV28, with D perhaps matching TRBD1 (6 bases). CDR1 and CDR2 (germline): MDHEN, SYDVKM. V shed 5 bases and J shed 1 base, with 14 bases lying between them. The CDR3 spans 15 residues. This CDR3 reads CASSLPGQSQETQYF. In DNA, the CDR3 is TGTGCCAGCAGTCTTCCAGGACAGTCCCAAGAGACCCAGTACTTC. The entire variable domain, with the rest obtained from reference TRBV28 and TRBJ2-5, is as follows: DVKVTQSSRYLVKRTGEKVFLECVQDMDHENMFWYRQDPGLGLRLIYFSYDVKMKEKGDIPEGYSVSREKKERFSLILESASTNQTSMYLCASSLPGQSQETQYFGPGTRLLVL.

CDR3 coding DNA: TGTGCCAGCTCACCTGACAGCTATAGAATGAGTTTGCAGTTCTTC. Translating gives CASSPDSYRMSLQFF. V usage is TRBV18 and J usage is TRBJ2-1, with a tentative D call TRBD1 (5 bases). Between the trimmed V and J ends, which lost 3 bases and 12 bases, there was a span of 21 bases. The V gene's germline CDR1 is KGHSH and CDR2 LQKENI. The CDR3 loop spans 15 amino acids. The variable domain in full, completed from reference TRBV18 and TRBJ2-1, reads NAGVMQNPRHLVRRRGQEARLRCSPMKGHSHVYWYRQLPEEGLKFMVYLQKENIIDESGMPKERFSAEFPKEGPSILRIQQVVRGDSAAYFCASSPDSYRMSLQFFGPGTRLTVL.

This clone came up a few times. The chain uses TRBV20-1 and TRBJ2-1, with D uncertain. Per the germline V gene, CDR1 is DFQATT and CDR2 is SNEGSKA (reference sequence). Between the trimmed V and J ends, which lost 5 bases and 4 bases, there was a span of 3 bases. CDR3 length equals 10 residues. The CDR3 spells CSALYNEQFF. CDR3 coding DNA: TGCAGTGCTCTGTACAATGAGCAGTTCTTC.

The V and J genes are TRBV7-9 and TRBJ1-1; TRBD1 aligns across 7 bases. CDR3 length: 13 amino acids. Germline loops: CDR1 SEHNR, CDR2 FQNEAQ (reference sequence). V was clipped by 3 bases and J by 6 bases; unmatched bases: 4. The CDR3 loop reads CASSLTGSAEAFF. The DNA for the CDR3 is TGTGCCAGCAGCTTGACAGGGAGCGCTGAAGCTTTCTTT.

This clone was detected only once. The CDR3 protein is CASSDQGKYHYGYTF. The DNA for the CDR3 is TGTGCCAGTAGTGACCAGGGTAAATATCACTATGGCTACACCTTC. The chain joins TRBV19 to TRBJ1-2, with a possible D match to TRBD1 (5 bases). CDR3 length: 15 amino acids. Trimming took 5 bases from V and 3 from J, leaving 16 bases between them. CDR1 LNHDA and CDR2 SQIVND come from the germline V gene (reference sequence). Filled out from reference TRBV19 and TRBJ1-2, the complete variable domain reads DGGITQSPKYLFRKEGQNVTLSCEQNLNHDAMYWYRQDPGQGLRLIYYSQIVNDFQKGDIAEGYSVSREKKESFPLTVTSAQKNPTAFYLCASSDQGKYHYGYTFGSGTRLTVV.

The V call is TRBV10-3, the J call TRBJ1-2, with 7 bases fitting TRBD1. Looked up from germline, CDR1 is ENHRY and CDR2 is SYGVKD. This CDR3 is built from 14 residues. Trimming cost V 6 bases and J 4 bases; bases outside gene matches: 8. Here the CDR3 DNA reads TGTGCCATCAGGCCTACAGGGGAGGCCTATGGCTACACCTTC. This translates into CAIRPTGEAYGYTF.

The genes are TRBV6-5 and TRBJ2-7; 11 bases fit TRBD2. The germline CDR1 and CDR2 sequences are MNHEY and SVGAGI. After removal of 0 bases from V and 3 bases from J, the junction contained 1 base not matched to a gene. The CDR3 runs 15 residues. Written as DNA, the CDR3 is TGTGCCAGCAGTTACTCAACTAGCGGGGGCTACGAGCAGTACTTC. It codes for CASSYSTSGGYEQYF.

The gene calls are TRBV27 and TRBJ1-4, with D possibly TRBD1 on 6 matching bases. Trimming pared 1 base from V and 8 bases from J, leaving 17 bases between. The CDR3 sequence is 16 residues long. Germline-derived CDR1 and CDR2 are MNHEY and SMNVEV (reference sequence). The CDR3 DNA reads TGTGCCAGCAGTTTATTTTACGGGGGGCCGGGGGAAAAACTGTTTTTT. Its translation is CASSLFYGGPGEKLFF.

The V gene is TRBV28, the J gene TRBJ1-5; D not resolved. The germline V and J ends were trimmed by 6 bases and 6 bases, with 9 bases remaining between them. The CDR3 covers 12 residues. In germline, CDR1 is MDHEN, CDR2 SYDVKM. The DNA of the CDR3 is TGTGCCAGCAGATCGGCGGCTCAGCCCCAGCATTTT. Its protein product is CASRSAAQPQHF. The full variable domain, in which reference TRBV28 and TRBJ1-5 provide the parts outside the CDR3, is DVKVTQSSRYLVKRTGEKVFLECVQDMDHENMFWYRQDPGLGLRLIYFSYDVKMKEKGDIPEGYSVSREKKERFSLILESASTNQTSMYLCASRSAAQPQHFGDGTRLSIL.

The V call is TRBV5-1, the J call TRBJ2-2; TRBD1 might be the D (5 bases). The germline gives CDR1 SGHRS, CDR2 YFSETQ. The CDR3 runs to 18 residues. With 0 bases removed from V and 6 bases from J, the gap between germline ends came to 21 bases. The CDR3 loop is CASSLGSLQGSTAGELFF. CDR3 nucleotides: TGCGCCAGCAGCTTGGGATCCCTCCAGGGTTCGACAGCCGGGGAGCTGTTTTTT. The full variable domain, with the rest looked up from reference TRBV5-1 and TRBJ2-2, is KAGVTQTPRYLIKTRGQQVTLSCSPISGHRSVSWYQQTPGQGLQFLFEYFSETQRNKGNFPGRFSGRQFSNSRSEMNVSTLELGDSALYLCASSLGSLQGSTAGELFFGEGSRLTVL.